The 28 T cell receptor beta chains presented below share a single source sample, sequenced in a study of T cell responses to AZD1222 COVID-19 vaccine. Clones were sequenced by immunoSEQ multiplex PCR, and TCRdb holds only the in-frame ones, with some missing. The data contain about 120,000 clones, about 90% of them singletons. The starting material was peripheral blood, obtained 28 days after the second AZD1222 dose. Every receptor here comes from an adult who received the AZD1222 COVID-19 vaccine.

The chain has TRBV10-3 and TRBJ1-2; maybe TRBD1 (5 bases). The CDR3 extends over 12 amino acids. Trimming cost V 11 bases and J 7 bases, with 17 bases left between them. The V gene's germline CDR1 is ENHRY and CDR2 SYGVKD. The CDR3 DNA reads as TGTGCCGCCCGCCTGGGAGGGGCTGGCTACACCTTC. It codes for CAARLGGAGYTF.

The V call is TRBV6-4, the J call TRBJ1-1; D remains ambiguous. V was cut by 6 bases and J by 4 bases, with 15 bases left in between. This CDR3 is built from 14 residues. Germline CDR1 and CDR2: MRHNA and SNTAGT. The chain's CDR3 is CASRGDRLSTEAFF. CDR3 nucleotide sequence: TGTGCCAGCAGGGGTGATCGACTTAGCACTGAAGCTTTCTTT.

J is TRBJ2-5 and V is TRBV5-8; 10 bases map to TRBD2. V trimming: 1 base; J trimming: 1 base; junction bases outside the gene matches: 1. This CDR3 spans 15 amino acids. Germline V gives CDR1 SGHTS, CDR2 YDEGEE. CDR3 in DNA: TGTGCCAGCAGCTTGCCTAGCGGGGGCCAAGAGACCCAGTACTTC. Translation: CASSLPSGGQETQYF.

The chain combines TRBV15 with TRBJ1-1, with 8 bases aligning to TRBD1. Germline V gene lookup returns CDR1 LNHNV and CDR2 YYDKDF (reference sequence). Trimming at V came to 1 base and at J to 4 bases, leaving 5 bases not matched to a gene. The CDR3 has 15 amino acids. Here the CDR3 reads CATSRGTGRSTEAFF. The CDR3 nucleotides read TGTGCCACCAGCAGAGGGACAGGGCGTTCCACTGAAGCTTTCTTT.

This clone was recorded once. The chain links TRBV2 to TRBJ2-1, with 9 bases that match TRBD1. The length of the CDR3 is 14 residues. Per the germline V gene, CDR1 is SNHLY and CDR2 is FYNNEI. The ends lost 10 bases at V and 4 bases at J; junction bases unmatched: 8. The CDR3 sequence is CANSGTGIYNEQFF. DNA of the CDR3: TGTGCCAATTCCGGGACAGGGATTTACAATGAGCAGTTCTTC.

The V and J genes are TRBV24-1 and TRBJ2-3, with TRBD1 matching over 8 bases. Looked up from germline, CDR1 is KGHDR and CDR2 is SFDVKD. This CDR3 region has 15 residues. V lost 2 bases to trimming and J lost 0 bases; unmatched junction nucleotides: 0. CDR3 DNA sequence: TGTGCCACCAGTGATTGGACAGGGAGCACAGATACGCAGTATTTT. This encodes CATSDWTGSTDTQYF.

The chain has TRBV29-1 and TRBJ2-1; 8 bases line up with TRBD1. The CDR3 totals 15 residues. V shed 2 bases and J 0 bases; nucleotides not matched to a gene: 3. Germline CDR1 and CDR2: SQVTM and ANQGSEA. The CDR3 is CSVEPDRDSYNEQFF. The CDR3 DNA follows: TGCAGCGTTGAACCGGACAGGGACTCCTACAATGAGCAGTTCTTC.

V gene TRBV2 combines with J gene TRBJ2-7, with 9 nucleotides matching TRBD1. Germline CDR1 SNHLY, CDR2 FYNNEI. The CDR3 runs to 15 residues. Unmatched junction bases numbered 11, after V lost 7 bases and J lost 4 bases. CDR3 sequence: CASNPLDRGDYEQYF. In nucleotides, the CDR3 is TGTGCCAGCAATCCTCTAGACAGGGGGGATTACGAGCAGTACTTC.

The rearrangement joins TRBV3-1 (or the pseudogene TRBV3-2) to TRBJ1-2; D not resolved. The CDR3 is 13 amino acids. CDR1 and CDR2 from the germline V gene are LGHDT and YNNKEL (reference sequence). V was shortened by 0 bases and J by 3 bases, with 5 bases between the two germline ends. In DNA, the CDR3 is TGTGCCAGCAGCCAAGAGGGAGACTATGGCTACACCTTC. Its translation: CASSQEGDYGYTF.

The chain uses TRBV19 and TRBJ2-7; the match to TRBD1 covers 9 bases. In germline, CDR1 is LNHDA, CDR2 SQIVND (reference sequence). The CDR3 spans 14 residues. With 4 bases clipped from V and 4 bases from J, the junction kept 5 bases outside the gene matches. The CDR3 DNA is TGTGCCAGTAGTAGAGGACAGGGGAGATACGAGCAGTACTTC. It codes for CASSRGQGRYEQYF.

The rearrangement joins TRBV5-6 to TRBJ2-3, with D possibly TRBD1 on 5 matching bases. The germline gives CDR1 SGHDT, CDR2 YYEEEE. Trimming pared 1 base from V and 3 bases from J, leaving 18 bases between. The CDR3 extends over 17 amino acids. This chain's CDR3 is CASSLFSRGRATDTQYF. The CDR3 coding sequence is TGTGCCAGCAGCTTGTTTTCCCGAGGCAGGGCTACAGATACGCAGTATTTT.

The chain recombines TRBV11-3 with TRBJ2-2; D is possibly TRBD1 (5 bases). Germline CDR1 reads SGHNT; CDR2 reads YENEEA. V lost 1 base and J 6 bases, leaving 9 bases between the germline ends. CDR3 length equals 14 residues. CDR3: CASSLGAGSGELFF. The CDR3 nucleotides read TGTGCCAGCAGCTTAGGGGCAGGGTCCGGGGAGCTGTTTTTT.

Only one count was recorded for this clone. The gene calls are TRBV28 and TRBJ2-2; D is tentatively TRBD1 or TRBD2 (6 bases each). The germline V and J ends were trimmed by 6 bases and 4 bases, with 18 bases remaining between them. The V gene's germline CDR1 is MDHEN and CDR2 SYDVKM. CDR3 length: 16 residues. CDR3 loop: CASSPGRGVFTGELFF. CDR3 bases: TGTGCCAGCAGCCCCGGTAGGGGGGTATTCACCGGGGAGCTGTTTTTT.

The rearrangement uses TRBV29-1 and TRBJ2-3; TRBD2 might be the D (5 bases). V lost 8 bases to trimming and J lost 2 bases, with 17 bases between them. The CDR3 sequence is 14 residues long. The germline CDR1 and CDR2 sequences are SQVTM and ANQGSEA. The CDR3 loop reads CSLAGRGDTDTQYF. The CDR3 DNA is TGCAGCCTTGCGGGTCGGGGAGACACAGATACGCAGTATTTT.

The chain couples TRBV28 to TRBJ2-4, with 9 nucleotides matching TRBD1. Germline CDR1 and CDR2: MDHEN and SYDVKM. J gave up 8 bases and V 0 bases, and 8 bases lay outside the gene matches. The CDR3 is 16 residues long. The CDR3 loop reads CASSLWGQGIRDIQYF. CDR3 nucleotides: TGTGCCAGCAGTTTATGGGGACAGGGTATCAGAGACATTCAGTACTTC. Complete variable domain (other parts from reference TRBV28 and TRBJ2-4): DVKVTQSSRYLVKRTGEKVFLECVQDMDHENMFWYRQDPGLGLRLIYFSYDVKMKEKGDIPEGYSVSREKKERFSLILESASTNQTSMYLCASSLWGQGIRDIQYFGAGTRLSVL.

CDR3 DNA sequence: TGTGCCAGCAGCCCACTGAGACTAGCGGGGGCAGATACGCAGTATTTT. This translates into CASSPLRLAGADTQYF. The chain employs TRBV9 and TRBJ2-3; 12 bases line up with TRBD2. Germline loops: CDR1 SGDLS, CDR2 YYNGEE. J lost 4 bases, V lost 4 bases, and 7 bases had no gene match. This CDR3 has 16 residues.

The J gene is TRBJ1-2, the V gene TRBV11-2, with D unclear. The V and J ends lost 5 bases and 4 bases respectively, with 20 bases between them. CDR3 length: 16 amino acids. The germline gives CDR1 SGHAT, CDR2 FQNNGV. The CDR3 sequence is CASSPMSAFLGYGYTF. The CDR3 DNA sequence: TGTGCCAGCAGCCCGATGTCAGCTTTTCTTGGCTATGGCTACACCTTC.

V usage is TRBV5-1 and J usage is TRBJ2-1; 11 nucleotides line up with TRBD2. Germline CDR1 is SGHRS and CDR2 is YFSETQ. This CDR3 has 15 residues. V dropped 4 bases and J dropped 9; count of bases not matched to a gene: 9. For the CDR3, the DNA is TGCGCCAGCAGCCTGGGACTAGCGGCAAGATTTGAGCAGTTCTTC. Protein: CASSLGLAARFEQFF.

The CDR3 bases are TGTGCCAGCAGTTTAGCGCACCATTATGGCTACACCTTC. Its protein is CASSLAHHYGYTF. The V gene is TRBV28, the J gene TRBJ1-2; D is ambiguous. The CDR3 is 13 residues long. V was trimmed by 2 bases and J by 5 bases, leaving 9 bases between them. Germline loops: CDR1 MDHEN, CDR2 SYDVKM.

The rearrangement uses TRBV29-1 and TRBJ1-1, with 8 nucleotides matching TRBD1. CDR3 length: 12 residues. Germline CDR1 is SQVTM and CDR2 is ANQGSEA. The V gene end was trimmed by 6 bases and the J gene end by 2 bases; junction bases not matched to a gene: 2. CDR3 amino acids: CSVQGANTEAFF. The CDR3, as DNA: TGCAGCGTCCAGGGGGCCAACACTGAAGCTTTCTTT.

V and J are TRBV10-1 and TRBJ1-6; no firm D call. The CDR3 is 11 amino acids. Trimming shortened V by 5 bases and J by 6 bases, and 2 bases separated the two germline ends. CDR1 is WNHNN, CDR2 SYGVQD, per germline (reference sequence). CDR3 sequence: CASSLNSPLHF. As DNA, the CDR3 is TGCGCCAGCAGTCTTAATTCACCCCTCCACTTT.

This sequence joins TRBV11-1 and TRBJ1-2; 9 positions match TRBD1. This CDR3 has 14 residues. Trimming cost V 1 base and J 3 bases; bases outside gene matches: 0. In germline, CDR1 is SGHAT, CDR2 FQDESV (reference sequence). CDR3 DNA sequence: TGTGCCAGCAGCTTAGGGACAGGGGACTATGGCTACACCTTC. Translating it yields CASSLGTGDYGYTF.

The rearrangement links TRBV5-1 to TRBJ2-5; D tentatively reads TRBD1 or TRBD2 (6 bases each). The CDR3 extends over 16 amino acids. The germline V gene has CDR1 SGHRS and CDR2 YFSETQ. V was pared by 0 bases and J by 1 base, with 13 bases between. The CDR3 sequence: CASSLGGALPQETQYF. DNA of the CDR3: TGCGCCAGCAGCTTGGGGGGGGCGCTCCCCCAAGAGACCCAGTACTTC.

This chain joins TRBV28 and TRBJ1-4; 8 positions match TRBD1. CDR3 size: 16 residues. The V gene's germline CDR1 is MDHEN and CDR2 SYDVKM. J gave up 4 bases and V 0 bases, and 4 bases lay outside the gene matches. DNA for the CDR3: TGTGCCAGCAGTTTATGGGGACAGGCCCTTAATGAAAAACTGTTTTTT. It specifies CASSLWGQALNEKLFF.

This clone showed up just once. V and J are TRBV11-2 and TRBJ2-1; TRBD1 matches 10 bases. The CDR3 runs 17 residues. J gave up 4 bases and V 4 bases, and 10 bases lay outside the gene matches. The germline CDR1 and CDR2 sequences are SGHAT and FQNNGV. The CDR3 DNA reads TGTGCCAGCAGCTCACCACCCGACAGGGGGCTTTACAATGAGCAGTTCTTC. This encodes CASSSPPDRGLYNEQFF.

This chain links TRBV18 with TRBJ2-7; 9 positions match TRBD2. J was trimmed by 2 bases and V by 8 bases; bases with no gene match: 7. The CDR3 contains 14 residues. Germline loops: CDR1 KGHSH, CDR2 LQKENI. The CDR3 bases are TGTGCCAGCAATAGCGGGGGAACCGCCTACGAGCAGTACTTC. Residues: CASNSGGTAYEQYF.

The V and J genes are TRBV3-1 (or the pseudogene TRBV3-2) and TRBJ2-3; 10 nucleotides align to TRBD2. Germline assignment: CDR1 LGHDT and CDR2 YNNKEL (reference sequence). This CDR3 is built from 18 residues. After removal of 2 bases from V and 1 base from J, the junction contained 9 bases not matched to a gene. The CDR3 sequence is CASSQRGVAGGGTDTQYF. For the CDR3, the DNA is TGTGCCAGCAGCCAAAGGGGCGTAGCGGGGGGAGGCACAGATACGCAGTATTTT.

The chain links TRBV18 to TRBJ2-5; D is possibly TRBD1 (6 bases). The CDR3 has 15 residues. Trimming took 3 bases from V and 7 from J, leaving 18 bases between them. Germline V CDR1 and CDR2: KGHSH, LQKENI. CDR3 residues: CASSPLQGEGVTQYF. CDR3 nucleotide sequence: TGTGCCAGCTCACCTCTACAGGGTGAGGGGGTGACCCAGTACTTC.